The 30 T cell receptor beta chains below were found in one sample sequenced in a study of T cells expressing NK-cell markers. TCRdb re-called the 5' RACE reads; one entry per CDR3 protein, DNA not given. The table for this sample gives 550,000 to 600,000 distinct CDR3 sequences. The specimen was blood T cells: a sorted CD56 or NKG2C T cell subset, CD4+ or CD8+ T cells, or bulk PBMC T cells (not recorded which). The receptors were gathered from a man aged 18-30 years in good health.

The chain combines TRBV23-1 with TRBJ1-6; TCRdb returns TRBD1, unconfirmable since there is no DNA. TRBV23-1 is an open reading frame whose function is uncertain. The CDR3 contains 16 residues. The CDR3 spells CASSHLGQGLAPPLHF.

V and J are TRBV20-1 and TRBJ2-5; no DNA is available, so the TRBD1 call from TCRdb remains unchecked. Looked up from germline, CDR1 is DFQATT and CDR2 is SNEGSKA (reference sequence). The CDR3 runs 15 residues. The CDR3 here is CSAVSGTVYQETQYF.

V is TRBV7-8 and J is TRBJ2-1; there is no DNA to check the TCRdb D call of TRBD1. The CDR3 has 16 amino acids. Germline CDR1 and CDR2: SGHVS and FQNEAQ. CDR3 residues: CASSLGGGQGYNEQFF.

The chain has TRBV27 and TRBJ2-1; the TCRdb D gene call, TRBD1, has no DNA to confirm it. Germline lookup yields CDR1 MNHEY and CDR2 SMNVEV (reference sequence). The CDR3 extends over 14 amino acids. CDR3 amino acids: CASRGATPYNEQFF.

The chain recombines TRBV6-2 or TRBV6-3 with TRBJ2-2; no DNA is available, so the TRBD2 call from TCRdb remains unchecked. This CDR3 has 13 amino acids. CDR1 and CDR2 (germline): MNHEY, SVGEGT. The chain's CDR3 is CASSYPTRWELFF.

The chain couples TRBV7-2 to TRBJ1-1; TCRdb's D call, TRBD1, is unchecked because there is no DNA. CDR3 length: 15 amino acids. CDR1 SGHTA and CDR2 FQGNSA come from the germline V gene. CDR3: CASSPLVSGNTEAFF.

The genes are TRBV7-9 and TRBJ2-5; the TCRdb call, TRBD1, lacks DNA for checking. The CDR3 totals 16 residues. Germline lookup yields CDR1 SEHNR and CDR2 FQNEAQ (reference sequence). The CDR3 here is CASSSAGTGGKETQYF.

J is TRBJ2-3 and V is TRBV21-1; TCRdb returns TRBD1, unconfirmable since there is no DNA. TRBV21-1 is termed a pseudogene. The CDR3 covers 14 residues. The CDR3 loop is CASSFRTGPDTQYF.

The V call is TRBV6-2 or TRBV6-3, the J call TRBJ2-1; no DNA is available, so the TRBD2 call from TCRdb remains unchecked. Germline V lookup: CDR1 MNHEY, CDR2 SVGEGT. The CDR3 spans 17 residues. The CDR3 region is CASGRAGGPPSSNEQFF.

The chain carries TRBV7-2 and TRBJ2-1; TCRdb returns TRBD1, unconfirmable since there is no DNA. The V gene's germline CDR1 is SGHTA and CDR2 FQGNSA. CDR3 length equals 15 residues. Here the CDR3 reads CASSLVQGPGNEQFF.

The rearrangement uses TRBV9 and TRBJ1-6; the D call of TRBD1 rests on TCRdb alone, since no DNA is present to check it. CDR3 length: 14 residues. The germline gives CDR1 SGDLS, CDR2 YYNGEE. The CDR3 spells CASSPWDSNSPLHF.

This CDR3 reads CASSPRAGAGNEQFF. This sequence joins TRBV7-2 and TRBJ2-1; TCRdb outputs TRBD2, but without DNA this stays unchecked. The CDR3 is 15 amino acids. Germline V CDR1 and CDR2: SGHTA, FQGNSA.

CDR3 region: CASIKLAEDTQYF. The chain couples TRBV12-3 or TRBV12-4 to TRBJ2-3; absent DNA, TCRdb's TRBD2 call cannot be checked. This CDR3 comprises 13 residues.

CDR3 in amino acids: CASSFLRGMDEQFF. V is TRBV27 and J is TRBJ2-1. CDR3 length equals 14 residues. Looked up from germline, CDR1 is MNHEY and CDR2 is SMNVEV (reference sequence).

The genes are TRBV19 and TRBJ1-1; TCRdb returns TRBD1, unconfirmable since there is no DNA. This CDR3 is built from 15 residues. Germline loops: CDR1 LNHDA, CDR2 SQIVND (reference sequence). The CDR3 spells CASSIGAGADTEAFF.

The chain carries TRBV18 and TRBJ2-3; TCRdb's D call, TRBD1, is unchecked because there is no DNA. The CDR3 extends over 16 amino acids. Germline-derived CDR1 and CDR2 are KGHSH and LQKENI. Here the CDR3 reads CASSPRTLQGTDTQYF.

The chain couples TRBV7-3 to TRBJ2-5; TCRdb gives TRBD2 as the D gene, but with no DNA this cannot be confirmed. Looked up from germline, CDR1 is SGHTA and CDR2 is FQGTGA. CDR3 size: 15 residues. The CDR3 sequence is CASSPAAGRQETQYF.

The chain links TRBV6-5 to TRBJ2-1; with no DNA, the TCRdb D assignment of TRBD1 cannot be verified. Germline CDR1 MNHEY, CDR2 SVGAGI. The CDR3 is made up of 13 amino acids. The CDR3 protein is CASSYSDGTWQFF.

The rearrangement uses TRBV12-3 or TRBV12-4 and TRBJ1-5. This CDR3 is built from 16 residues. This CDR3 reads CASSLVATSAGQPQHF.

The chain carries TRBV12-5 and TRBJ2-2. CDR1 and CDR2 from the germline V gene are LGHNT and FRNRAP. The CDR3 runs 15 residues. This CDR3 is CASGLDRRNTGELFF. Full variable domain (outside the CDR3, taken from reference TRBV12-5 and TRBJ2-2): DARVTQTPRHKVTEMGQEVTMRCQPILGHNTVFWYRQTMMQGLELLAYFRNRAPLDDSGMPKDRFSAEMPDATLATLKIQPSEPRDSAVYFCASGLDRRNTGELFFGEGSRLTVL.

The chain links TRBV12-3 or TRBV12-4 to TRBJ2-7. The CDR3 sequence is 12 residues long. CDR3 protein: CASSSRAYEQYF.

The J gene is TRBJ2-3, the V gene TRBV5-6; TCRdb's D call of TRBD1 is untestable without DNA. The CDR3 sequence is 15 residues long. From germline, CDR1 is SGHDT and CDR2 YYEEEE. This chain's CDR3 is CASREPGQGSDTQYF.

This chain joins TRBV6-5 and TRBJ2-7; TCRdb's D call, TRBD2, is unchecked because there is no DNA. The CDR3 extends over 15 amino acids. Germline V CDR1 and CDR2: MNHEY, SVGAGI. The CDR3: CASSYLPSGSDEQYF.

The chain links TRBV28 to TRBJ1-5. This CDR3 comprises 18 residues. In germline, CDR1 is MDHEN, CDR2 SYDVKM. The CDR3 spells CASSFNPNGRISNQPQHF. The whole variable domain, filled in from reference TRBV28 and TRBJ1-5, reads DVKVTQSSRYLVKRTGEKVFLECVQDMDHENMFWYRQDPGLGLRLIYFSYDVKMKEKGDIPEGYSVSREKKERFSLILESASTNQTSMYLCASSFNPNGRISNQPQHFGDGTRLSIL.

The CDR3 sequence: CASSLDLGGTEAFF. This chain uses TRBV5-1 with TRBJ1-1; TCRdb's D call, TRBD1, is unchecked because there is no DNA. Germline V CDR1 and CDR2: SGHRS, YFSETQ. This CDR3 comprises 14 residues.

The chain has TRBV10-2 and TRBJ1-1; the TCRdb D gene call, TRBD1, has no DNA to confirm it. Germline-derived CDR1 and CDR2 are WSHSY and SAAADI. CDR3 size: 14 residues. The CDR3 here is CASRRDRVDTEAFF.

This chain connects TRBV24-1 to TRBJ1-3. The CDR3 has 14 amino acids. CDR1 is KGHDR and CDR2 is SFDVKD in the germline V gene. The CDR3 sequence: CATSDPGGGNTIYF.

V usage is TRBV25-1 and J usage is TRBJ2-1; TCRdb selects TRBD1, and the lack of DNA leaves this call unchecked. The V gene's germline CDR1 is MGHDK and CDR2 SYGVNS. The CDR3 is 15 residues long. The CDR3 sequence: CASGSGTEYYNEQFF.

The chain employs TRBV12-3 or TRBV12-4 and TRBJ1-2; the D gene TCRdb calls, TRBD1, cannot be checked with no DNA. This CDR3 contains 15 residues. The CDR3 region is CASSPTGGLNYGYTF.

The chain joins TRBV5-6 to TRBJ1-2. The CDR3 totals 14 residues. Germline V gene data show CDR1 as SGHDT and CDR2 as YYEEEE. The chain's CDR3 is CASSLGGSVYGYTF.